This T cell receptor (beta chain) was captured by sequencing in a study of cytomegalovirus exposure and HLA in healthy donors. Use of 60 Vbeta and 13 Jbeta primers characterized the PCR. Only in-frame clones appear in the TCRdb table, and some are missing; sequencing was by immunoSEQ multiplex PCR. This table holds over 80,000 clones. Germline CDR1 LGHNA, CDR2 YSLEER. V lost 2 bases, J lost 5 bases, and 10 bases lay in between. This CDR3 is 14 amino acids long. The clonotype was recovered from a girl between 10 and 17 years old in good health and CMV-seropositive. Sequencing used PBMCs. The chain joins TRBV4-3 to TRBJ2-1; weak D call: TRBD2 (6 bases). CDR3 sequence (DNA): TGCGCCAGCAGCCAACCGGGACTCCACAATGAGCAGTTCTTC. This translates into CASSQPGLHNEQFF.